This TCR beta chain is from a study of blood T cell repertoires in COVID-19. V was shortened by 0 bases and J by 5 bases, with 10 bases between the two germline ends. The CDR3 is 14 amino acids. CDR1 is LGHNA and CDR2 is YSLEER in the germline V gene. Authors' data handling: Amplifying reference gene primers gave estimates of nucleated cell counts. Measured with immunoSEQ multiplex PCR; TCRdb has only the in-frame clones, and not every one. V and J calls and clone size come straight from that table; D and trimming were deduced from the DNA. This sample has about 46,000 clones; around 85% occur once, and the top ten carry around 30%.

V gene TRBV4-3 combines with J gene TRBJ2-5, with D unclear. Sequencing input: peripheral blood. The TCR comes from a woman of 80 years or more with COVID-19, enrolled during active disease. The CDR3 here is CASSQDRVRETQYF. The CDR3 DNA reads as TGCGCCAGCAGCCAAGATCGAGTCCGGGAGACCCAGTACTTC.